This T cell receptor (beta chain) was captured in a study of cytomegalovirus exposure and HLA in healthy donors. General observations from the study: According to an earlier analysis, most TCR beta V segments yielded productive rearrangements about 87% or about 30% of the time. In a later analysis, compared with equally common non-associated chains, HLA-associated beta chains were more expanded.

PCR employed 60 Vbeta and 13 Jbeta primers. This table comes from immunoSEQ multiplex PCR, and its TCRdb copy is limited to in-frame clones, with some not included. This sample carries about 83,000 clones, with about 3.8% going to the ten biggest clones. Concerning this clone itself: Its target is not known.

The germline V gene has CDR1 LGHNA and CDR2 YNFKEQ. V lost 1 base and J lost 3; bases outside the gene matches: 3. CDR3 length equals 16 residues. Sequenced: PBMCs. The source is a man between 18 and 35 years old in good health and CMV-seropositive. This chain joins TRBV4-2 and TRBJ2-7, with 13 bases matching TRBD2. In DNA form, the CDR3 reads TGTGCCAGCAGCCAAGGACTAGCGGGAGGATACTACGAGCAGTACTTC. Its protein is CASSQGLAGGYYEQYF.